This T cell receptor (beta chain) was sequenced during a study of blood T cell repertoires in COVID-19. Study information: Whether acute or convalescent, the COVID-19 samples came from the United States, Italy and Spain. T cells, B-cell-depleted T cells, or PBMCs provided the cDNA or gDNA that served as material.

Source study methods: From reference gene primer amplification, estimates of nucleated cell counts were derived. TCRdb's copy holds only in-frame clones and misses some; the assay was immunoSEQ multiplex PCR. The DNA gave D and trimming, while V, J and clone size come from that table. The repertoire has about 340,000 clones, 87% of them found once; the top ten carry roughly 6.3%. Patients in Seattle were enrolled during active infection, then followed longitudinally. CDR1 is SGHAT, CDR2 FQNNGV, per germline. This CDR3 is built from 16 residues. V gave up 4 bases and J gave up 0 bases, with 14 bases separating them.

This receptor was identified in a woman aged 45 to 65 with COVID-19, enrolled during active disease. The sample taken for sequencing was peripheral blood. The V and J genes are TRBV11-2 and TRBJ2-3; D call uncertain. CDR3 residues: CASSSTVNPSTDTQYF. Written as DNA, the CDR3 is TGTGCCAGCAGCTCGACTGTCAACCCTAGCACAGATACGCAGTATTTT. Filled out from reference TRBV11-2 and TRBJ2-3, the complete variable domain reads EAGVAQSPRYKIIEKRQSVAFWCNPISGHATLYWYQQILGQGPKLLIQFQNNGVVDDSQLPKDRFSAERLKGVDSTLKIQPAKLEDSAVYLCASSSTVNPSTDTQYFGPGTRLTVL.